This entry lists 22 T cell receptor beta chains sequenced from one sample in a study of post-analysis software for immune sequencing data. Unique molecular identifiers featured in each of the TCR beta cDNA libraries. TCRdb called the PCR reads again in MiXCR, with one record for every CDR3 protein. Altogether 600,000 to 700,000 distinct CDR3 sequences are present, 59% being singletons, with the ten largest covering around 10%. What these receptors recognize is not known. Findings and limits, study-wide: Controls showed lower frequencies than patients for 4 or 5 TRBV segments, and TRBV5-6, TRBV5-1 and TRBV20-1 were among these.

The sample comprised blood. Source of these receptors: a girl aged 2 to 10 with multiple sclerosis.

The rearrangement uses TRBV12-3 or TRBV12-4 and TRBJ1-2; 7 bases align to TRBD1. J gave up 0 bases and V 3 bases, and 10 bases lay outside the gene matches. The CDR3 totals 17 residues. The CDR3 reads CASSLLTGTVTNYGYTF. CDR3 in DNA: TGTGCCAGCAGTTTGTTGACCGGGACAGTAACTAACTATGGCTACACCTTC.

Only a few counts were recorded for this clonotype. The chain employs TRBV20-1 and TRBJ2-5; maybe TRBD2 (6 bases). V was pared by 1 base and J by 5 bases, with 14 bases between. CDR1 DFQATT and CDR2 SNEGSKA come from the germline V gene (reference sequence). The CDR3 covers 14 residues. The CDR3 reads CSARVPSVPETQYF. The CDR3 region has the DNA TGCAGTGCTAGAGTCCCTAGCGTCCCGGAGACCCAGTACTTC.

CDR3 nucleotide sequence: TGTGCCACCAGCGCCATGGTTATCGGGGCGGGACGTTTAGGCGGCGAGCAGTACTTC. The encoded protein is CATSAMVIGAGRLGGEQYF. The chain uses TRBV15 and TRBJ2-5; D is perhaps TRBD2 (6 bases). The J call may be mistaken, given a closer DNA end match to TRBJ2-7. CDR1 is LNHNV, CDR2 YYDKDF, per germline (reference sequence). This CDR3 comprises 19 residues.

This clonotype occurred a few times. CDR3 nucleotide sequence: TGTGCCAGCAGGCTAGCGGGATACGAGCAGTACTTC. It codes for CASRLAGYEQYF. The rearrangement links TRBV12-3 or TRBV12-4 to TRBJ2-7, with 9 bases lining up with TRBD2. V lost 6 bases to trimming and J lost 4 bases; unmatched junction nucleotides: 1. This CDR3 is 12 amino acids long.

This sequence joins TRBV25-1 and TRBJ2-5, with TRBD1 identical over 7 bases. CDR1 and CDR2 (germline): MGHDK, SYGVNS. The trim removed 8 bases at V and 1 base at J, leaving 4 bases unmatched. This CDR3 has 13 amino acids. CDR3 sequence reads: CASQGGPQETQYF. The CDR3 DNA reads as TGTGCCAGCCAAGGGGGCCCCCAAGAGACCCAGTACTTC.

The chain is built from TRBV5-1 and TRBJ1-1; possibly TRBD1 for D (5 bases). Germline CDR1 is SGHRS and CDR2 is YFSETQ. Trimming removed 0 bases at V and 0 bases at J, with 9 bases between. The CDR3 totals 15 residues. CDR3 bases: TGCGCCAGCAGCTTGGGACAGAACGTGAACACTGAAGCTTTCTTT. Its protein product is CASSLGQNVNTEAFF.

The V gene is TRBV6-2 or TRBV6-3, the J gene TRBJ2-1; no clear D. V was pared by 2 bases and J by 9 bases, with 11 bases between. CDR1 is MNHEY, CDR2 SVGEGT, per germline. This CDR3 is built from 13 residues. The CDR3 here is CASSYTAWGEQFF. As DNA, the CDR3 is TGTGCCAGCAGTTACACCGCCTGGGGTGAGCAGTTCTTC.

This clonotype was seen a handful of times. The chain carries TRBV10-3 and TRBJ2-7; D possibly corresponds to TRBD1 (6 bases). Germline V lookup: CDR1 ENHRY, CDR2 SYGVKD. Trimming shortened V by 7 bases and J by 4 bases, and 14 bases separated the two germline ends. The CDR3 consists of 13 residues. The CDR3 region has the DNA TGTGCCATCAAGGACCCAGGGGCATACGAGCAGTACTTC. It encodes CAIKDPGAYEQYF.

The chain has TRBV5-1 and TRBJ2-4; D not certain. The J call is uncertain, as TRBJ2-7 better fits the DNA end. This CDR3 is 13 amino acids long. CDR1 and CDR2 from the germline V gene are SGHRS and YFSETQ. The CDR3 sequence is CASSLGHRYEQYF. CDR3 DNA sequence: TGCGCCAGCAGCTTGGGGCACCGCTACGAGCAGTACTTC.

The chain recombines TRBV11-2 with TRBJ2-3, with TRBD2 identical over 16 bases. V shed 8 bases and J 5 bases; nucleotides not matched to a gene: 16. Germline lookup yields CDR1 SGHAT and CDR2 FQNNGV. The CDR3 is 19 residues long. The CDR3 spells CASLGETGLAGGRRDTQYF. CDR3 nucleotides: TGTGCCAGCTTGGGGGAAACGGGACTAGCGGGGGGGCGTAGAGATACGCAGTATTTT. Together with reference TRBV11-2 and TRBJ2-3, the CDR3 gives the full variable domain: EAGVAQSPRYKIIEKRQSVAFWCNPISGHATLYWYQQILGQGPKLLIQFQNNGVVDDSQLPKDRFSAERLKGVDSTLKIQPAKLEDSAVYLCASLGETGLAGGRRDTQYFGPGTRLTVL.

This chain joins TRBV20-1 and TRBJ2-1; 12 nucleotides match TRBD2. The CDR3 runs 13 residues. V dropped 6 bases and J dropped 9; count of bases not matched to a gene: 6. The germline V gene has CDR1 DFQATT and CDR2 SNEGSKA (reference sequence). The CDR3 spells CSATLLAGGEQFF. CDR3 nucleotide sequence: TGCAGTGCCACCCTACTAGCGGGAGGTGAGCAGTTCTTC.

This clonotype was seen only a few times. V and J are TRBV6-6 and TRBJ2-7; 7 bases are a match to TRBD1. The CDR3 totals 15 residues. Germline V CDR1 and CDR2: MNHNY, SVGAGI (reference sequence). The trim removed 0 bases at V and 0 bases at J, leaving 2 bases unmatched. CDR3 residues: CASSYSGTASYEQYF. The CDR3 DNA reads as TGTGCCAGCAGTTACTCCGGGACAGCCTCCTACGAGCAGTACTTC.

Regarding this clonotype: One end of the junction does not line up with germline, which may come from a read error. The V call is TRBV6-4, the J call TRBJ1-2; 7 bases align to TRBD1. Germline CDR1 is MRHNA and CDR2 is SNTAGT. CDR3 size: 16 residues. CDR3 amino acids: CASGERSGTDHYDYTF. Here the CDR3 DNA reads TGTGCCAGCGGTGAAAGGTCCGGGACAGACCACTATGACTACACCTTC.

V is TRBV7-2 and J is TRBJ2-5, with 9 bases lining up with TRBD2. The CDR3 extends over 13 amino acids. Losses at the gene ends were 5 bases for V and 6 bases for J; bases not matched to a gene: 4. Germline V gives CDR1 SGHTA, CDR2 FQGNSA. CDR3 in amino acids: CASSQSGRQTQYF. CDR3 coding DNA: TGTGCCAGCAGCCAAAGCGGGAGGCAGACCCAGTACTTC. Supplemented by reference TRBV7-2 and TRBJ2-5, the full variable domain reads GAGVSQSPSNKVTEKGKDVELRCDPISGHTALYWYRQSLGQGLEFLIYFQGNSAPDKSGLPSDRFSAERTGGSVSTLTIQRTQQEDSAVYLCASSQSGRQTQYFGPGTRLLVL.

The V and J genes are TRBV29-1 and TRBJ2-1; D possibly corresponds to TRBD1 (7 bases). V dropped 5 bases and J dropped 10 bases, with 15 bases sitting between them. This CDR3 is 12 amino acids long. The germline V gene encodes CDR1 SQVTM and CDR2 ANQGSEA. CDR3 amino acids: CSVRRRGREQFF. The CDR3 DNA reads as TGCAGCGTTCGAAGGAGGGGGCGCGAGCAGTTCTTC.

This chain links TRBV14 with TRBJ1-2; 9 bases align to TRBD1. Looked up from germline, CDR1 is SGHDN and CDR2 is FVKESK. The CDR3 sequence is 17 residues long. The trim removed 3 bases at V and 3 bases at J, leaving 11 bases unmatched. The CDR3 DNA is TGTGCCAGCAGCCACCCAGCGTATTGGACAGGGGACTATGGCTACACCTTC. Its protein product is CASSHPAYWTGDYGYTF.

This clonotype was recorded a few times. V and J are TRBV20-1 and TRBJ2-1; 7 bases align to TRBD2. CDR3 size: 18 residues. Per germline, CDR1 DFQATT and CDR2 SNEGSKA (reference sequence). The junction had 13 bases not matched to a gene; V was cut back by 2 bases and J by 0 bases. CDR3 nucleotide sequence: TGCAGTGCTAGACGTCCGTCTGCGGGAGTGGGCTCCTACAATGAGCAGTTCTTC. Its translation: CSARRPSAGVGSYNEQFF.

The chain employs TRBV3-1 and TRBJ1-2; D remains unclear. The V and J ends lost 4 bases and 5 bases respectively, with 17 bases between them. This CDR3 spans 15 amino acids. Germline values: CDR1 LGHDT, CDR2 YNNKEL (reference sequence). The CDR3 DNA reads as TGTGCCAGCAGCCCTAGACCGGACGTTTTGTATGGCTACACCTTC. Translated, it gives CASSPRPDVLYGYTF.

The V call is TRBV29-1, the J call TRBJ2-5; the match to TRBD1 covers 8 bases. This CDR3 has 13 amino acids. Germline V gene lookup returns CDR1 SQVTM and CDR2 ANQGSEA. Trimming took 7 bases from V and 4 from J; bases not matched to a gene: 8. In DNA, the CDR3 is TGCAGCGCCACCCAGGGGGCCGGAGAGACCCAGTACTTC. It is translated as CSATQGAGETQYF.

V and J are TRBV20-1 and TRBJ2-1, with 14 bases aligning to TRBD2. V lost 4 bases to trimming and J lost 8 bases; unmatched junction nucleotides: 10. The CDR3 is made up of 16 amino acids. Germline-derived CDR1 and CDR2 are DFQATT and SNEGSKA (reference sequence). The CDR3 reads CSATGTSGSSADEQFF. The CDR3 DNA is TGCAGTGCTACTGGGACTAGCGGGAGTAGTGCGGATGAGCAGTTCTTC.

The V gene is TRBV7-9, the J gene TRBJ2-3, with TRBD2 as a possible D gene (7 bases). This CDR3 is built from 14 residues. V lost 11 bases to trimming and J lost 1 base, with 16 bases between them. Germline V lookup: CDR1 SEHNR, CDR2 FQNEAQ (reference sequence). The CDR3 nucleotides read TGTGCCGGGGGGGCTAGCGGACGCACAGATACGCAGTATTTT. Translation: CAGGASGRTDTQYF.

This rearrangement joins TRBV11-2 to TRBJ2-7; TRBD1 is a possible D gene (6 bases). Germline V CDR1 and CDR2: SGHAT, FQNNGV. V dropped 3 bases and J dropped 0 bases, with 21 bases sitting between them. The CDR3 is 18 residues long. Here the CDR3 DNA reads TGTGCCAGCAGCTTGCAAATTGTAGGGGGTAGACCCTCCTACGAGCAGTACTTC. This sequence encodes CASSLQIVGGRPSYEQYF.